This T cell receptor (beta chain) was identified in a study of shared clonotypes between healthy human individuals. Overall study: Three plates each covered CD4 naive and memory; CD8 naive two, CD8 memory one.

The V gene lost 5 bases and the J gene lost 1 base, with 8 bases spanning the gap. The CDR3 runs to 13 residues. Germline V CDR1 and CDR2: MNHNY, SVGAGI (reference sequence). What CD8 memory combined were CD45RO+ cells and CCR7-negative CD45RA+ TemRA cells. Genomic DNA of each subset was evenly split across several immunoSEQ plates. Replicate PCRs for sorted subsets used roughly 200 ng DNA; this equaled 25,000 to 35,000 T cell genomes. The assay was immunoSEQ multiplex PCR, and TCRdb's table has in-frame clones only and misses some. Of about 110,000 clones listed, 68% were seen once; the top ten hold approximately 23%.

The TCR was taken from a woman aged 25 to 39 in good health. The sequencing input was memory CD8+ T cells sorted from blood. Subset meaning: CD45RO+ cells pooled with CCR7-negative TemRA cells. The chain is built from TRBV6-6 and TRBJ2-5; D is perhaps TRBD1 (6 bases). DNA of the CDR3: TGTGCCAGCAGTAGACAGGCCCAAGAGACCCAGTACTTC. Translation gives CASSRQAQETQYF.